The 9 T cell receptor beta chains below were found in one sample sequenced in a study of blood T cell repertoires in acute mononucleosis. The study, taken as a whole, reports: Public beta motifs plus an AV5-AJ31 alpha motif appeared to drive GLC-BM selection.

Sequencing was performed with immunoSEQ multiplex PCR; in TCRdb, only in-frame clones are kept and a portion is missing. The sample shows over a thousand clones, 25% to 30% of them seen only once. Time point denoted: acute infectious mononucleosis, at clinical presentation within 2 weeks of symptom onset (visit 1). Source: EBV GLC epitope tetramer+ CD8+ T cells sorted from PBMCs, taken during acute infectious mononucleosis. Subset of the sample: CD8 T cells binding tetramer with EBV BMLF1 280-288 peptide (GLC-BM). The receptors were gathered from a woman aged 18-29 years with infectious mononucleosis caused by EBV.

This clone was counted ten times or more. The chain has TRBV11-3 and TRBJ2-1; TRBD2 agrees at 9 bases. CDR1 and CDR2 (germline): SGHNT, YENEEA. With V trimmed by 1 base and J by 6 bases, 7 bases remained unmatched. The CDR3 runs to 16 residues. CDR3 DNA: TGTGCCAGCAGCTTAGCCCATAAAGCGGGAGGCAATGAGCAGTTCTTC. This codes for CASSLAHKAGGNEQFF.

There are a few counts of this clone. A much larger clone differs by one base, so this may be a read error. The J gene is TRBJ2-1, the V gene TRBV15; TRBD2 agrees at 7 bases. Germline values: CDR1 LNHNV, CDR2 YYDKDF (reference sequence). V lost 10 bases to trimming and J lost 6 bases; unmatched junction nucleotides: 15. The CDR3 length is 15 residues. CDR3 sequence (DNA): TGTGCCAGCACCGACGGGACTATTCTCCCCAATGAGCAGTTCTTC. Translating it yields CASTDGTILPNEQFF.

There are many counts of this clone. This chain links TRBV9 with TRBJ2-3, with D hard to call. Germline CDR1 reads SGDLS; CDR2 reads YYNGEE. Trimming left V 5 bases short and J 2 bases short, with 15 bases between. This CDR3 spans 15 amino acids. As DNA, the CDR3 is TGTGCCAGCAGTGAAGCCTCAGATATCACAGATACGCAGTATTTT. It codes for CASSEASDITDTQYF.

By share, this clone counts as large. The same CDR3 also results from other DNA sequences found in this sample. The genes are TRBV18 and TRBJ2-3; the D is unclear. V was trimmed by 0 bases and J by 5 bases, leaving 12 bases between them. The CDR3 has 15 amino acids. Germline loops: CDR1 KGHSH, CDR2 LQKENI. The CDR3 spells CASSPPDLGVDTQYF. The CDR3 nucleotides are TGTGCCAGCTCACCACCCGATCTTGGCGTAGATACGCAGTATTTT.

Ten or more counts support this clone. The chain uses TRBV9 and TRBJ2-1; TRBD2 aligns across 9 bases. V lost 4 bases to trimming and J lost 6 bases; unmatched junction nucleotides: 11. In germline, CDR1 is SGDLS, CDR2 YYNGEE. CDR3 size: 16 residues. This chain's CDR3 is CASSLAHKAGGNEQFF. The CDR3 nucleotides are TGTGCCAGCAGCTTAGCCCATAAAGCGGGAGGCAATGAGCAGTTCTTC.

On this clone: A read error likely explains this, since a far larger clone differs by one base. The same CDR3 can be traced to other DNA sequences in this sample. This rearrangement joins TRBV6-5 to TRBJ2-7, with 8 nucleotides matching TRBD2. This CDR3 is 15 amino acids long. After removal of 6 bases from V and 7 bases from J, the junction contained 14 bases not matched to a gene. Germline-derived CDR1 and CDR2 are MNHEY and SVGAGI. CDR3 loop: CASSPTSGSVYEQYF. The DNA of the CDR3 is TGTGCCAGCAGCCCGACCAGCGGGAGTGTCTATGAGCAGTACTTC.

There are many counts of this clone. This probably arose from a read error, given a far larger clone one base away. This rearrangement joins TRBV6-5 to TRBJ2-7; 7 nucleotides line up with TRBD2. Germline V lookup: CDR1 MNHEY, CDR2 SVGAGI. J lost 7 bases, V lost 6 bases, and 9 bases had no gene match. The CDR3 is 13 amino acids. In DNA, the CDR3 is TGTGCCAGCAGCTGGCGGGAGAACAATGAGCAGTACTTC. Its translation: CASSWRENNEQYF.

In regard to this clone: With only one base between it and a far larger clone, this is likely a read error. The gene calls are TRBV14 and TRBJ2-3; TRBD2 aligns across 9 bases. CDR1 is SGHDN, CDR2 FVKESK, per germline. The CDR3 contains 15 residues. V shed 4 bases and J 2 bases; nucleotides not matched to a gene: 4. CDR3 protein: CASSLSSGTTDTQYF. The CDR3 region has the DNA TGTGCCAGCAGCCTTTCTAGCGGGACCACAGATACGCAGTATTTT.

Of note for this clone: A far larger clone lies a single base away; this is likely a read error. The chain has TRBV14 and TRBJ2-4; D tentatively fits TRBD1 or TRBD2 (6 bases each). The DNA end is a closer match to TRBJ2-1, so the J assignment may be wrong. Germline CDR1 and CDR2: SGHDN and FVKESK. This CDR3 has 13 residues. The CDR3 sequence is CASSESPGGIQFF. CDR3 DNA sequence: TGTGCCAGCAGCGAGTCTCCCGGGGGCATTCAGTTCTTC.